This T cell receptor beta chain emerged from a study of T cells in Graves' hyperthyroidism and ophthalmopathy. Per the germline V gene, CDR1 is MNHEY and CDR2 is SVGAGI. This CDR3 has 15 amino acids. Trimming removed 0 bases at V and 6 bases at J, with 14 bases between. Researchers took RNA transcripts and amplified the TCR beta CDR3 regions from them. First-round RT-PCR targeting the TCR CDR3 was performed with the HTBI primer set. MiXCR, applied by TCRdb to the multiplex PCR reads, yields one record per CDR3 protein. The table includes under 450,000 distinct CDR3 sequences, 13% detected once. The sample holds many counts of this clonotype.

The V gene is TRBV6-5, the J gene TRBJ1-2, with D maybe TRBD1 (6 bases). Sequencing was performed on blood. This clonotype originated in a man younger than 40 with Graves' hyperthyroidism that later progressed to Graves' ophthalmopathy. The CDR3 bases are TGTGCCAGCAGTTACTCGAATGTGGGGGCGAATGGCTACACCTTC. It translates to CASSYSNVGANGYTF.